This T cell receptor (beta chain) emerged from a study of T cell responses to AZD1222 COVID-19 vaccine. Regarding this clone: Its target is unknown.

Generated by immunoSEQ multiplex PCR, the TCRdb table keeps only in-frame clones and is missing some. This sample yields approximately 110,000 clones, of which 75% to 90% are seen a single time; 44% belongs to the top ten. The trim removed 4 bases at V and 3 bases at J, leaving 5 bases unmatched. Germline CDR1 reads SGHDT; CDR2 reads YYEEEE. This CDR3 spans 14 amino acids. Findings and caveats of the study: In the spike-specific TCR repertoire, nearly half reportedly target unmutated variant regions. Donors skewed white British and female; clonal diversity was possibly underestimated.

This rearrangement joins TRBV5-6 to TRBJ2-7, with 9 bases fitting TRBD1. The source of this sequence is an adult who received the AZD1222 COVID-19 vaccine. The source material was peripheral blood, sampled 28 days after the second AZD1222 dose. CDR3: CASSEPGQGYEQYF. The CDR3 DNA sequence: TGTGCCAGCAGCGAACCGGGACAGGGCTACGAGCAGTACTTC.